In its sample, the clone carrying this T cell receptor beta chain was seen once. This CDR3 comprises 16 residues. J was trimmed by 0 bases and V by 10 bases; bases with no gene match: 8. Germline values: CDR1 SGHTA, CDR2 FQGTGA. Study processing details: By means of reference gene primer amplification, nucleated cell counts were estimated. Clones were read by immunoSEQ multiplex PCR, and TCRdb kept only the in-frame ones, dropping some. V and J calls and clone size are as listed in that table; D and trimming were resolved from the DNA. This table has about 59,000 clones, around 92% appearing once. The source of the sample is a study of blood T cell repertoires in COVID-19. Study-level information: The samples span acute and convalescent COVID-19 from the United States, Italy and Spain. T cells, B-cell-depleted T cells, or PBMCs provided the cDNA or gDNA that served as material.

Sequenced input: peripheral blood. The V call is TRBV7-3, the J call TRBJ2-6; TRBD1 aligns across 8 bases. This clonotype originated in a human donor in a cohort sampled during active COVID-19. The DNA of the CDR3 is TGTGCCACCGGGACAGGAGTTTACTCTGGGGCCAACGTCCTGACTTTC. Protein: CATGTGVYSGANVLTF.